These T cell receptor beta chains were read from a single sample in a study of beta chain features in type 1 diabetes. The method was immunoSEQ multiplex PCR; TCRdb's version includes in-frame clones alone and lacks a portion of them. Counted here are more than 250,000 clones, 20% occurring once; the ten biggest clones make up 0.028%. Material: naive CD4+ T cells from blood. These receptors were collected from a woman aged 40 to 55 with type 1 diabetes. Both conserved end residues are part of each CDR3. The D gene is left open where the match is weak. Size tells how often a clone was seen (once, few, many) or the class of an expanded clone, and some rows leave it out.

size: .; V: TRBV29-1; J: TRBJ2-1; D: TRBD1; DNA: TGCAGCGCTATGGACAGGGGGCTCTACAATGAGCAGTTCTTC; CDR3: CSAMDRGLYNEQFF
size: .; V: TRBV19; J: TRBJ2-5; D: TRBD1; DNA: TGTGCCAGTAGTGACGGACAGGGGGTAGAGACCCAGTACTTC; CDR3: CASSDGQGVETQYF
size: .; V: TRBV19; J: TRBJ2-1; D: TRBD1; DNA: TGTGCCAGTAAGGACAGGGGGAATGAGGAGCAGTTCTTC; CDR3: CASKDRGNEEQFF
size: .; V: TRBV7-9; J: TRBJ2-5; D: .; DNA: TGTGCCAGCAGCCAACAGGGATGGAGGGAGACCCAGTACTTC; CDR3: CASSQQGWRETQYF
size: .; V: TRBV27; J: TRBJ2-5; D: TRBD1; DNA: TGTGCCAGCAGTTTAGAGCCGGGACAGGGGCTGGAGACCCAGTACTTC; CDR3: CASSLEPGQGLETQYF
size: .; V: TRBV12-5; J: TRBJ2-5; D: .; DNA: TGTGCTAGTGGTCTTGGAGGCGCGAGTGAGACCCAGTACTTC; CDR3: CASGLGGASETQYF
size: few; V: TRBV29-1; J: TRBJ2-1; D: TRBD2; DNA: TGCAGCGTTAGCGGGAGCGGCAATGAGCAGTTCTTC; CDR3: CSVSGSGNEQFF
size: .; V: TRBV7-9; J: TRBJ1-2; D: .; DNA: TGTGCCAGCAGCTTATTGGGTGGGCAGACCTATGGCTACACCTTC; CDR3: CASSLLGGQTYGYTF
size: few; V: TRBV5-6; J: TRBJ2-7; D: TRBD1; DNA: TGTGCCAGCAGCCTCCCAGGGGGCCCCTACGAGCAGTACTTC; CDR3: CASSLPGGPYEQYF
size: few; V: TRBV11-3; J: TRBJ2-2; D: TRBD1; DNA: TGTGCCAGCAGCTTATCCCTCCGGGACAGGATGGACACCGGGGAGCTGTTTTTT; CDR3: CASSLSLRDRMDTGELFF
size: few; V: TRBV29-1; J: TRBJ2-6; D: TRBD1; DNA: TGCAGCGTTGCTCCCGGACAGGGTATCTCTGGGGCCAACGTCCTGACTTTC; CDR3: CSVAPGQGISGANVLTF
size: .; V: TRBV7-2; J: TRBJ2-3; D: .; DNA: TGTGCCAGCAGCTCCCGGACTGGAGATACGCAGTATTTT; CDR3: CASSSRTGDTQYF
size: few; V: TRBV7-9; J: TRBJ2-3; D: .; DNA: TGTGCCAGCAGCTTAGGGCATCGCGAAGGGGCAGATACGCAGTATTTT; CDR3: CASSLGHREGADTQYF
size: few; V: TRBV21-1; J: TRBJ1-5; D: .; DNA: TGTGCCAGCAGCGAACCGGGTGCGCATTTT; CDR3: CASSEPGAHF
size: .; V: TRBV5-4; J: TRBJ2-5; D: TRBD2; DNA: TGTGCCAGCAGCGCTGGACTAGCGGGAGTCGTGTACCAAGAGACCCAGTACTTC; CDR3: CASSAGLAGVVYQETQYF
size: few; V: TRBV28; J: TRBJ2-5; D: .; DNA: TGTGCCAGCAGTTTAGGGGGGACGGGGGAGACCCAGTACTTC; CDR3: CASSLGGTGETQYF
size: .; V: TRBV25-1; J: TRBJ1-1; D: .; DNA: TGTGCCAGCAGTAGCGTCTCGGGGGCTTTCTTT; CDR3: CASSSVSGAFF
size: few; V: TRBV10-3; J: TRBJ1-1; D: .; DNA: TGTGCCATCAGAGCCGGGGAATTGAACACTGAAGCTTTCTTT; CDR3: CAIRAGELNTEAFF
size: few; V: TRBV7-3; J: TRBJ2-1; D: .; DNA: TGTGCCAGCAGCCCCCAGGGTGGAGCATACTGGAATGAGCAGTTCTTC; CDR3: CASSPQGGAYWNEQFF
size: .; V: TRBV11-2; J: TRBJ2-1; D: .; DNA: TGTGCCAGCAGCTTAGACAGGGTGGCGAATGAGCAGTTCTTC; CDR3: CASSLDRVANEQFF
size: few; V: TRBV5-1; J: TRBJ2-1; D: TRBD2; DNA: TGCGCCAGCAGGCCACTAGCGGGAGGTCGTGATGAGCAGTTCTTC; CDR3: CASRPLAGGRDEQFF
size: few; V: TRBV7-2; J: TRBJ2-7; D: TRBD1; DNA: TGTGCCAGCAGCCCTACCCCCGGGGACAGGGACGAGCAGTACTTC; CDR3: CASSPTPGDRDEQYF
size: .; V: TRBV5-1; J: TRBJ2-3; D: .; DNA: TGCGCCAGCAGCTTGCAAAGGGGGATCACAGATACGCAGTATTTT; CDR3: CASSLQRGITDTQYF
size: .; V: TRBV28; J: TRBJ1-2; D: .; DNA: TGTGCCAGCAGTTCGGAGCGGGGGCCCGGCTACACCTTC; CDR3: CASSSERGPGYTF
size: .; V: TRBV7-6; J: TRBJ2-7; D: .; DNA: TGTGCCAGCAGCGGAGTTCCGACGGATTCCTACGAGCAGTACTTC; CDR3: CASSGVPTDSYEQYF
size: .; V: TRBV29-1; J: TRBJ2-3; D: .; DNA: TGCAGCGTTAGTTCTTTGCGACAGCTCACAGATACGCAGTATTTT; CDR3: CSVSSLRQLTDTQYF
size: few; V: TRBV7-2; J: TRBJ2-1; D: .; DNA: TGTGCCAGCAGCTTCAGCGGTATAGGATACAATGAGCAGTTCTTC; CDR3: CASSFSGIGYNEQFF
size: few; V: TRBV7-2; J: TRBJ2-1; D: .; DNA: TGTGCCAGCAGCCTCCGGGACTGGGGTGTTGGGGAGCAGTTCTTC; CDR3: CASSLRDWGVGEQFF
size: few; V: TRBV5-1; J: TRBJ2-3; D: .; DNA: TGCGCCAGCAGGACCGGGACTTCCGCGGATACGCAGTATTTT; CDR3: CASRTGTSADTQYF
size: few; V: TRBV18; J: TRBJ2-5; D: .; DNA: TGTGCCAGCTCACCCGGACAGACCTCCGTAGGGGAGACCCAGTACTTC; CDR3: CASSPGQTSVGETQYF
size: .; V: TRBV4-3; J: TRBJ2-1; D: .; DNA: TGCGCCAGCAGCCAAGAGCACAGGTCGAGGAATGAGCAGTTCTTC; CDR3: CASSQEHRSRNEQFF
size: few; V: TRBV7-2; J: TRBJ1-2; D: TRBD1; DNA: TGTGCCAGCAGCAAAACAGGGACAGGGACCTATGGCTACACCTTC; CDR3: CASSKTGTGTYGYTF
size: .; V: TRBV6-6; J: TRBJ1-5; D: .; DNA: TGTGCCAGCGGGGGGGTTTATAGCAATCAGCCCCAGCATTTT; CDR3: CASGGVYSNQPQHF
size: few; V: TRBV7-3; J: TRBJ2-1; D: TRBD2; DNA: TGTGCCAGCAGCTTAGGGACTAGCGCCAATGAGCAGTTCTTC; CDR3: CASSLGTSANEQFF
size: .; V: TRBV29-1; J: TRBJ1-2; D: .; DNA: TGCAGCGCTTCCGAACGGGAGGGCTACACCTTC; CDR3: CSASEREGYTF
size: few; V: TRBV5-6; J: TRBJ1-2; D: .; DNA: TGTGCCAGCAGCTTAGCGTCACAGGGAGTCTATGGCTACACCTTC; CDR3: CASSLASQGVYGYTF
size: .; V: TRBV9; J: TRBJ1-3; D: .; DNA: TGTGCCAGCAGCGTAGGACACGTCGACTCTGGAAACACCATATATTTT; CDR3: CASSVGHVDSGNTIYF
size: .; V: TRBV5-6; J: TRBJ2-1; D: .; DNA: TGTGCCAGCAGCTTATCACCGGCGGGTGAGCAGTTCTTC; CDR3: CASSLSPAGEQFF
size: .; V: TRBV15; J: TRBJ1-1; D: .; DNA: TGTGCCACCAGCAGAGGTGGACAGATGAACACTGAAGCTTTCTTT; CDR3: CATSRGGQMNTEAFF
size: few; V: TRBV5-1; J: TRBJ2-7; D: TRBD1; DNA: TGCGCCAGCAGCCCACCGCCGGGACAGGGGGCCGAGCAGTACTTC; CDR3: CASSPPPGQGAEQYF
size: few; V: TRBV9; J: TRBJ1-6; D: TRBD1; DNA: TGTGCCAGCAGCGCGGACAGGGGTGATTCACCCCTCCACTTT; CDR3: CASSADRGDSPLHF
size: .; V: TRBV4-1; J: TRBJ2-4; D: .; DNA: TGCGCCAGCAGCTCCGTTCGGGACATTCAGTACTTC; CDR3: CASSSVRDIQYF
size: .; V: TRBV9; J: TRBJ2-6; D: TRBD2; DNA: TGTGCCAGCAGCGTTACCGATGCGGGACTACAACTCTCTGGGGCCAACGTCCTGACTTTC; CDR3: CASSVTDAGLQLSGANVLTF
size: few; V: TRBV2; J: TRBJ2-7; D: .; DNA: TGTGCCAGCAGTGGACAGGGAGGAGAGCAGTACTTC; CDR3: CASSGQGGEQYF
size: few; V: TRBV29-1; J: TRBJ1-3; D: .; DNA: TGCAGCGGCGGGGACGGTCCCAACACCATATATTTT; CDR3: CSGGDGPNTIYF
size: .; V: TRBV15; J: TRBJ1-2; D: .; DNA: TGTGCCACCAGCAGAGAAGGGGATGGCTACACCTTC; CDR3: CATSREGDGYTF
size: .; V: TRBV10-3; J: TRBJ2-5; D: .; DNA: TGTGCCATCAGTGCCCGTGTGGGGGGCCAAGAGACCCAGTACTTC; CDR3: CAISARVGGQETQYF
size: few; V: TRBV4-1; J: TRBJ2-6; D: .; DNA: TGCGCCAGCAGCCAAGTACAGGGAGCCTCTGGGGCCAACGTCCTGACTTTC; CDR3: CASSQVQGASGANVLTF
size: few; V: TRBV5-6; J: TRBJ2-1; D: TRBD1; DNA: TGTGCCAGCAGCCTGGGACAGGCAGCCTACAATGAGCAGTTCTTC; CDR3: CASSLGQAAYNEQFF
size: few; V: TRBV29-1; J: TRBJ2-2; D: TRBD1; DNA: TGCAGCGTTGAGCCGACAGGGGCCGGGGAGCTGTTTTTT; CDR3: CSVEPTGAGELFF
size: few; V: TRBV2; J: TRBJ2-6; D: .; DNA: TGTGCCAGCAGCCCTATTTTGAGTGGGGCCAACGTCCTGACTTTC; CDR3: CASSPILSGANVLTF
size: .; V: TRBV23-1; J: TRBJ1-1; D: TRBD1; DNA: TGCGCCAGCTCCATCCTAGACAGGGCCACTGAAGCTTTCTTT; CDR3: CASSILDRATEAFF
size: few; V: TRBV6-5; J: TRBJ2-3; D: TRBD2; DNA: TGTGCCACCGCGGGGGGGCCGACAGATACGCAGTATTTT; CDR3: CATAGGPTDTQYF